This entry lists 22 T cell receptor beta chains sequenced from one sample in a study of cytomegalovirus exposure and HLA in healthy donors. 60 Vbeta and 13 Jbeta primers were used in PCR. Sequencing used immunoSEQ multiplex PCR; TCRdb keeps in-frame clones, though not all of them. The sample includes about 140,000 clones, 75% of them seen just once. Material: PBMCs. These receptors originate from a man in his forties in good health and CMV-seronegative.

The V gene is TRBV5-1, the J gene TRBJ1-1; 7 bases are shared with TRBD1. Trimming cost V 2 bases and J 3 bases; bases outside gene matches: 4. The CDR3 covers 14 residues. Germline-derived CDR1 and CDR2 are SGHRS and YFSETQ. CDR3 DNA: TGCGCCAGCAGCTTTACAGGGGAGGACACTGAAGCTTTCTTT. Its translation is CASSFTGEDTEAFF.

V gene TRBV18 combines with J gene TRBJ1-1; D is ambiguous. CDR1 KGHSH and CDR2 LQKENI come from the germline V gene. Trimming left V 3 bases short and J 0 bases short, with 8 bases between. CDR3 length equals 14 residues. CDR3 region: CASSPGLVNTEAFF. The CDR3 DNA reads as TGTGCCAGCTCACCCGGGTTGGTGAACACTGAAGCTTTCTTT.

The chain employs TRBV28 and TRBJ1-2; D remains unclear. CDR1 is MDHEN and CDR2 is SYDVKM in the germline V gene. There are 12 residues in the CDR3. V shed 6 bases and J shed 4 bases, with 9 bases lying between them. CDR3 sequence reads: CASRKTIYGYTF. The CDR3 nucleotides are TGTGCCAGCAGGAAGACAATCTATGGCTACACCTTC.

The J gene is TRBJ1-1, the V gene TRBV30; D is ambiguous. This CDR3 contains 12 residues. With 4 bases removed from V and 7 bases from J, the gap between germline ends came to 13 bases. The V gene's germline CDR1 is GTSNPN and CDR2 SVGIG (reference sequence). DNA for the CDR3: TGTGCCTGGATGTCAGTTACCTGTGAAGCTTTCTTT. This codes for CAWMSVTCEAFF.

In DNA form, the CDR3 reads TGTGCCAGCAGCTCGGACAAGTACAATCAGCCCCAGCATTTT. This sequence encodes CASSSDKYNQPQHF. The chain combines TRBV27 with TRBJ1-5; TRBD1 might be the D (5 bases). Deletions cut 6 bases from V and 3 bases from J, with 12 bases between. The CDR3 runs 14 residues. CDR1 MNHEY and CDR2 SMNVEV come from the germline V gene (reference sequence).

The chain carries TRBV9 and TRBJ1-2; a possible D gene is TRBD1 (5 bases). CDR1 is SGDLS, CDR2 YYNGEE, per germline. Trimming took 2 bases from V and 12 from J, leaving 20 bases between them. The CDR3 is 14 amino acids. The CDR3 bases are TGTGCCAGCAGCGTTGGGGCGCCCAGCGGGCCGGACACCTTC. This codes for CASSVGAPSGPDTF.

In its sample, this clone was seen a few times. The genes are TRBV5-4 and TRBJ2-2, with 11 bases lining up with TRBD1. Germline-derived CDR1 and CDR2 are SGHNT and YYREEE (reference sequence). The CDR3 length is 16 residues. After removal of 5 bases from V and 5 bases from J, the junction contained 8 bases not matched to a gene. CDR3 in amino acids: CASRAVGDRGTGELFF. The CDR3 DNA reads as TGTGCCAGCAGAGCGGTGGGGGACAGGGGGACCGGGGAGCTGTTTTTT.

The CDR3: CASSTGTSGVSLDTQYF. The CDR3 region has the DNA TGTGCCAGTAGTACAGGGACTAGCGGTGTCTCTTTGGATACGCAGTATTTT. The chain combines TRBV19 with TRBJ2-3; 11 nucleotides align to TRBD2. The junction had 12 bases not matched to a gene; V was cut back by 4 bases and J by 6 bases. This CDR3 has 17 residues. CDR1 LNHDA and CDR2 SQIVND come from the germline V gene (reference sequence).

The V gene is TRBV5-8, the J gene TRBJ2-7; D not resolved. V was trimmed by 0 bases and J by 1 base, leaving 17 bases between them. The germline V gene encodes CDR1 SGHTS and CDR2 YDEGEE. The CDR3 is made up of 17 amino acids. The CDR3 loop is CASSLGAGTSWSYEQYF. The CDR3 region has the DNA TGTGCCAGCAGCTTGGGCGCAGGCACGTCGTGGTCCTACGAGCAGTACTTC.

CDR3 sequence reads: CASGLGDYQGDTQYF. The CDR3 DNA reads TGTGCTAGTGGTCTGGGGGACTATCAGGGGGATACGCAGTATTTT. V is TRBV12-5 and J is TRBJ2-3; D is perhaps TRBD2 (7 bases). The CDR3 sequence is 15 residues long. V was trimmed by 5 bases and J by 6 bases, leaving 18 bases between them. CDR1 is LGHNT and CDR2 is FRNRAP in the germline V gene.

This chain connects TRBV19 to TRBJ1-1; D perhaps matches TRBD1 (6 bases). The CDR3 runs to 16 residues. Trimming left V 7 bases short and J 0 bases short, with 18 bases between. CDR1 is LNHDA, CDR2 SQIVND, per germline (reference sequence). CDR3 sequence (DNA): TGTGCCAGTAAACAAGACAGGATAACACTGAACACTGAAGCTTTCTTT. Protein: CASKQDRITLNTEAFF.

The rearrangement joins TRBV19 to TRBJ2-2, with TRBD1 as a possible D gene (5 bases). The V gene's germline CDR1 is LNHDA and CDR2 SQIVND (reference sequence). V lost 1 base, J lost 2 bases, and 8 bases lay in between. The CDR3 extends over 15 amino acids. The CDR3 spells CASSIGGLNTGELFF. CDR3 nucleotide sequence: TGTGCCAGTAGTATAGGGGGCCTAAACACCGGGGAGCTGTTTTTT.

The V gene is TRBV5-1, the J gene TRBJ2-5, with 9 bases that match TRBD2. Trimming at V came to 5 bases and at J to 5 bases, leaving 10 bases not matched to a gene. This CDR3 region has 15 residues. Germline CDR1 and CDR2: SGHRS and YFSETQ. CDR3 protein: CASRSGSGGQETQYF. The DNA for the CDR3 is TGCGCCAGCAGGAGTGGTAGCGGGGGCCAGGAGACCCAGTACTTC.

The chain joins TRBV4-2 to TRBJ1-6, with TRBD1 matching 7 bases. The V and J ends lost 1 base and 2 bases, in that order; junction bases with no gene match: 5. The CDR3 loop spans 17 amino acids. Germline CDR1 is LGHNA and CDR2 is YNFKEQ. The CDR3 reads CASSQGDRRTYNSPLHF. The CDR3 DNA reads as TGTGCCAGCAGCCAAGGGGACAGAAGGACCTATAATTCACCCCTCCACTTT.

The chain has TRBV5-5 and TRBJ2-5; 7 nucleotides line up with TRBD2. This CDR3 is 15 amino acids long. Trimming took 4 bases from V and 3 from J; bases not matched to a gene: 9. The germline V gene encodes CDR1 SGHKS and CDR2 YYEKEE (reference sequence). CDR3 protein: CASSARAGKEETQYF. The CDR3 DNA follows: TGTGCCAGCAGCGCCCGAGCGGGGAAAGAAGAGACCCAGTACTTC.

The V and J genes are TRBV27 and TRBJ1-4; no clear D gene. The CDR3 is 15 residues long. With 0 bases removed from V and 3 bases from J, the gap between germline ends came to 8 bases. Germline V gene lookup returns CDR1 MNHEY and CDR2 SMNVEV (reference sequence). The DNA for the CDR3 is TGTGCCAGCAGTTTATCGAGGGCTTCTAATGAAAAACTGTTTTTT. Its protein product is CASSLSRASNEKLFF.

The CDR3, as DNA: TGTGCCAGCAGCTTAGGGACAGTCAATCAGCCCCAGCATTTT. This translates into CASSLGTVNQPQHF. The chain has TRBV7-9 and TRBJ1-5; D is possibly TRBD1 (6 bases). The CDR3 spans 14 residues. Germline V gives CDR1 SEHNR, CDR2 FQNEAQ (reference sequence). V was pared by 1 base and J by 3 bases, with 7 bases between.

The V gene is TRBV29-1, the J gene TRBJ1-1; tentatively, D is TRBD1 (6 bases). Germline CDR1 is SQVTM and CDR2 is ANQGSEA. The CDR3 has 14 residues. The V end was cut by 6 bases, the J end by 11 bases, with 25 bases between. The CDR3 DNA reads TGCAGCGTAGTTGGGCCAGGGGATCGGGGATCGGCTTTCTTT. Encoded protein: CSVVGPGDRGSAFF. The variable domain in full, with the rest retrieved from reference TRBV29-1 and TRBJ1-1, is SAVISQKPSRDICQRGTSLTIQCQVDSQVTMMFWYRQQPGQSLTLIATANQGSEATYESGFVIDKFPISRPNLTFSTLTVSNMSPEDSSIYLCSVVGPGDRGSAFFGQGTRLTVV.

The V call is TRBV15, the J call TRBJ2-1; D call uncertain. Deletions cut 3 bases from V and 0 bases from J, with 12 bases between. Looked up from germline, CDR1 is LNHNV and CDR2 is YYDKDF (reference sequence). CDR3 size: 16 residues. CDR3 sequence reads: CATSSEELSSYNEQFF. CDR3 nucleotide sequence: TGTGCCACCAGCAGTGAGGAACTCAGCTCCTACAATGAGCAGTTCTTC.

This clone occurred a few times. This sequence joins TRBV5-4 and TRBJ1-4; D gene ambiguous. The CDR3 runs to 15 residues. Germline assignment: CDR1 SGHNT and CDR2 YYREEE (reference sequence). V lost 6 bases and J 1 base, leaving 13 bases between the germline ends. CDR3 coding DNA: TGTGCCAGCACCCGGTCGGCGGGAACTAATGAAAAACTGTTTTTT. Its translation is CASTRSAGTNEKLFF. Drawing the rest from reference TRBV5-4 and TRBJ1-4, the complete variable domain is ETGVTQSPTHLIKTRGQQVTLRCSSQSGHNTVSWYQQALGQGPQFIFQYYREEENGRGNFPPRFSGLQFPNYSSELNVNALELDDSALYLCASTRSAGTNEKLFFGSGTQLSVL.

The V gene is TRBV5-1, the J gene TRBJ2-7; 7 bases align to TRBD1. The germline V gene has CDR1 SGHRS and CDR2 YFSETQ. The CDR3 runs 15 residues. V was pared by 3 bases and J by 1 base, with 7 bases of the junction left unmatched. CDR3 sequence: CASSSPRTGSYEQYF. The DNA for the CDR3 is TGCGCCAGCAGCTCTCCTCGGACAGGTTCCTACGAGCAGTACTTC.

DNA of the CDR3: TGCGCCAGCAGCGAGGAGGGGAGGACCGGGGAGCTGTTTTTT. It yields the protein CASSEEGRTGELFF. The chain is built from TRBV5-1 and TRBJ2-2; a weak D match, TRBD2 (6 bases). Germline V CDR1 and CDR2: SGHRS, YFSETQ. V dropped 4 bases and J dropped 5 bases, with 12 bases sitting between them. The CDR3 totals 14 residues. Combining the CDR3 with reference TRBV5-1 and TRBJ2-2 gives the whole variable domain KAGVTQTPRYLIKTRGQQVTLSCSPISGHRSVSWYQQTPGQGLQFLFEYFSETQRNKGNFPGRFSGRQFSNSRSEMNVSTLELGDSALYLCASSEEGRTGELFFGEGSRLTVL.